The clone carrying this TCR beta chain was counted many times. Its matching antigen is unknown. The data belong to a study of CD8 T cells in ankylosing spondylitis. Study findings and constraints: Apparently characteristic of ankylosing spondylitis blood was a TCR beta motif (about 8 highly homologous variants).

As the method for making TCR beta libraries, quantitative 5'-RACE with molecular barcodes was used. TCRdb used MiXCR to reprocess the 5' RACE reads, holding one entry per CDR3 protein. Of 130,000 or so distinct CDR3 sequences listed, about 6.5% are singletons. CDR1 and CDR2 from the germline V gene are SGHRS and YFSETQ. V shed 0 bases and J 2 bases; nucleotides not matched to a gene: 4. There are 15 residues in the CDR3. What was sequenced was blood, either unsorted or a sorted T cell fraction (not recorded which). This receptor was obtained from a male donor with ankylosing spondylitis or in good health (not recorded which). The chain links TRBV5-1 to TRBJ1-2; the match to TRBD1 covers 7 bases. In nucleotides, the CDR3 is TGCGCCAGCAGCTTGGACGGGACAGTCAACTATGGCTACACCTTC. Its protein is CASSLDGTVNYGYTF. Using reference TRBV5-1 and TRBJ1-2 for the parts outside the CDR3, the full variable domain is KAGVTQTPRYLIKTRGQQVTLSCSPISGHRSVSWYQQTPGQGLQFLFEYFSETQRNKGNFPGRFSGRQFSNSRSEMNVSTLELGDSALYLCASSLDGTVNYGYTFGSGTRLTVV.